This is a list of T cell receptor beta chains from one sample in a study of cytomegalovirus exposure and HLA in healthy donors. Assay used: immunoSEQ multiplex PCR; TCRdb lists only in-frame clones, some missing. The sample shows fewer than 100,000 clones, over 65% of them seen only once. The material sequenced was PBMCs. These receptors were obtained from a woman aged 60-75 years in good health and CMV-seronegative. Both conserved end residues are part of each CDR3. D genes are given only for firm matches. The size of a clone is reported for some rows only, either as once, few or many, or as a class for expanded clones.

TRBJ1-1 - TRBV19 - 15 TGTGCCAGTAGTTCCTTGGGGGCGTGGGGCACTGAAGCTTTCTTT CASSSLGAWGTEAFF
TRBJ2-7 - TRBV6-5 - 13 TGTGCCAGCAGTTACGGGGGGGCAAACGAGCAGTACTTC CASSYGGANEQYF
TRBJ2-7 - TRBV19 - 12 TGTGCCAGTTCTGGGACTGGCTACGAGCAGTACTTC CASSGTGYEQYF
TRBJ1-1 - TRBV4-1 - 17 TGCGCCAGCAGCCAAGATAAGTTGCGGGGGCGGCTCACTGAAGCTTTCTTT CASSQDKLRGRLTEAFF
TRBJ2-7 few TRBV29-1 TRBD1 14 TGCAGCGTGTCCTCCGGGACAGGGGGCGACGAGCAGTACTTC CSVSSGTGGDEQYF
TRBJ1-2 - TRBV15 - 13 TGTGCCACCAGCCCTTTTTCAGGGGATGGCTACACCTTC CATSPFSGDGYTF
TRBJ2-7 - TRBV6-6 TRBD1 16 TGTGCCAGCAGAAAGGCCGGGACAGGGGCTTACTACGAGCAGTACTTC CASRKAGTGAYYEQYF
TRBJ1-1 - TRBV27 - 14 TGTGCCAGCAGTTTCCAGCAGGTGAGCACTGAAGCTTTCTTT CASSFQQVSTEAFF
TRBJ2-1 - TRBV5-1 - 15 TGCGCCAGCAGCGCCGCGGGACTCCTCTACAATGAGCAGTTCTTC CASSAAGLLYNEQFF
TRBJ1-1 - TRBV19 TRBD1 14 TGTGCCAGTACTCCTGACAGGGGTAGCGCTGAAGCTTTCTTT CASTPDRGSAEAFF
TRBJ2-1 - TRBV5-8 - 15 TGTGCCAGCAGCCACCGGTTTAGCTCCTACAATGAGCAGTTCTTC CASSHRFSSYNEQFF
TRBJ1-1 - TRBV7-2 TRBD1 16 TGTGCCAGCAGCTTAGCCCTAGGGACAGGGATGGCTGAAGCTTTCTTT CASSLALGTGMAEAFF
TRBJ2-5 once TRBV7-8 - 14 TGTGCCAGCACCCCGGCAGGGGTCCAAGAGACCCAGTACTTC CASTPAGVQETQYF
TRBJ2-1 - TRBV11-2 - 16 TGTGCCAGCAGCCCATCAGGGTCGGGCTCCTACAATGAGCAGTTCTTC CASSPSGSGSYNEQFF
TRBJ1-1 few TRBV28 - 11 TGTGCCAGCACCTTTTCGGCTGAAGCTTTCTTT CASTFSAEAFF
TRBJ2-5 - TRBV19 TRBD1 14 TGTGCCAGTAGTAATAGGGGGCGCGAGGAGACCCAGTACTTC CASSNRGREETQYF
TRBJ2-2 - TRBV30 - 13 TGTGCCTGGAGTGACCCGGGGACCGGGGAGCTGTTTTTT CAWSDPGTGELFF
TRBJ2-7 - TRBV6-1 - 13 TGTGCCAGCAGTGAAATGCCAGGGGACGAGCAGTACTTC CASSEMPGDEQYF
TRBJ1-2 - TRBV7-9 - 14 TGTGCCAGCAGCCCGGGAGTTAACTCGGGCGGCTACACCTTC CASSPGVNSGGYTF
TRBJ1-2 few TRBV4-1 - 12 TGCGCCAGCAGCCAAGGAGGGAATGGCTACACCTTC CASSQGGNGYTF
TRBJ2-5 - TRBV7-9 - 11 TGTGCCAGCCGCGGGGAGGAGACCCAGTACTTC CASRGEETQYF
TRBJ2-7 - TRBV4-3 TRBD2 15 TGCGCCAGCAGCCAAGTAGCGGGATTTCAAGACGAGCAGTACTTC CASSQVAGFQDEQYF
TRBJ1-2 once TRBV4-3 - 15 TGCGCCAGCAGCCAAGATATCACGGCAGGATATGGCTACACCTTC CASSQDITAGYGYTF
TRBJ2-5 - TRBV6-5 - 11 TGTGCCAGCCGGAGGGGAGAGACCCAGTACTTC CASRRGETQYF
TRBJ2-3 - TRBV5-1 TRBD1 14 TGCGCCAGCAAGGGACAGGGGAGCACAGATACGCAGTATTTT CASKGQGSTDTQYF
TRBJ2-3 few TRBV25-1 TRBD1 13 TGTGCCAGCACACAGGGGGCGGGAGATACGCAGTATTTT CASTQGAGDTQYF
TRBJ1-4 - TRBV15 - 18 TGTGCCACCAGCACCTACCCTAGAACAACAGGCCGGAATGAAAAACTGTTTTTT CATSTYPRTTGRNEKLFF
TRBJ1-2 - TRBV27 TRBD1 17 TGTGCCAGCAGTTTATCGATCGGGACAGGGGGGAACTATGGCTACACCTTC CASSLSIGTGGNYGYTF
TRBJ1-1 - TRBV11-2 - 14 TGTGCCAGCAGCATCAGCGGGAGTCCCACTGAAGCTTTCTTT CASSISGSPTEAFF
TRBJ2-3 - TRBV4-1 TRBD2 18 TGCGCCAGCAGCCACCGACTAGCGGGAGGGCCTAGCACAGATACGCAGTATTTT CASSHRLAGGPSTDTQYF
TRBJ2-1 - TRBV29-1 TRBD1 13 TGCAGCGTCGCCGGGACAGGGCTCAATGAGCAGTTCTTC CSVAGTGLNEQFF
TRBJ2-1 - TRBV10-3 TRBD2 16 TGTGCCATCAGTGAAAGGTTGGGGGGGTCGGGCAATGAGCAGTTCTTC CAISERLGGSGNEQFF
TRBJ2-5 - TRBV9 TRBD1 13 TGTGCCAGCAGCGTAGAACAGGGGGCGCCCCAGTACTTC CASSVEQGAPQYF